The 31 T cell receptor beta chains below all came from one sample that was sequenced in a study of T-cell reconstitution after alpha-beta-depleted transplantation in children. For TCRbeta, the library was prepared with unique molecular identifiers. TCRdb reprocessed the PCR reads with MiXCR, giving one entry per CDR3 protein. The table lists about 610,000 distinct CDR3 sequences, approximately 10% of them singletons. Sequenced material: PBMCs from the stem cell graft donor, taken from the stem cell graft. The receptors originated from a human donor who donated a stem cell graft to a child with acute myeloid leukemia.

There are a few counts of this clonotype. This rearrangement joins TRBV11-3 to TRBJ2-1; D not resolved. Trimming took off 0 bases at V and 9 bases at J, with 9 bases between the two ends. Germline CDR1 reads SGHNT; CDR2 reads YENEEA. The CDR3 totals 13 residues. Here the CDR3 reads CASSLDRLREQFF. The CDR3 nucleotides read TGTGCCAGCAGCTTAGACCGGCTACGTGAGCAGTTCTTC. Complete variable domain (other parts from reference TRBV11-3 and TRBJ2-1): EAGVVQSPRYKIIEKKQPVAFWCNPISGHNTLYWYLQNLGQGPELLIRYENEEAVDDSQLPKDRFSAERLKGVDSTLKIQPAELGDSAVYLCASSLDRLREQFFGPGTRLTVL.

This clonotype was detected many times. The rearrangement links TRBV29-1 to TRBJ2-2; D may be TRBD1 or TRBD2 (5 bases each). The V and J ends lost 4 bases and 6 bases respectively, with 9 bases between them. The CDR3 is made up of 12 amino acids. Germline V gives CDR1 SQVTM, CDR2 ANQGSEA. CDR3 sequence: CSVVRGSGELFF. The CDR3 DNA is TGCAGCGTTGTTCGGGGCTCCGGGGAGCTGTTTTTT.

Ten or more counts support this clonotype. The CDR3 DNA is TGTGCCAGCAGCGTAGAAGGCCAAAGCTCAAACATTCAGTACTTC. Its translation is CASSVEGQSSNIQYF. This chain connects TRBV9 to TRBJ2-4; D unclear. With 0 bases removed from V and 6 bases from J, the gap between germline ends came to 13 bases. The CDR3 contains 15 residues. Germline V gene sequence: CDR1 SGDLS, CDR2 YYNGEE.

This clonotype was counted many times. CDR3 nucleotides: TGTGCCAGCAGCCTGGGACTAGCGGGAGTGGGAGATACGCAGTATTTT. Its translation: CASSLGLAGVGDTQYF. The gene calls are TRBV7-3 and TRBJ2-3, with 14 bases aligning to TRBD2. The CDR3 sequence is 16 residues long. Unmatched junction bases numbered 6, after V lost 5 bases and J lost 5 bases. Looked up from germline, CDR1 is SGHTA and CDR2 is FQGTGA.

There are a few counts of this clonotype. The chain carries TRBV11-2 and TRBJ1-4, with 7 bases fitting TRBD1. The V and J ends lost 0 bases and 0 bases, in that order; junction bases with no gene match: 7. CDR3 size: 18 residues. Germline V CDR1 and CDR2: SGHAT, FQNNGV. CDR3 sequence: CASSLEGTVFATNEKLFF. The CDR3 DNA follows: TGTGCCAGCAGCTTAGAGGGGACAGTTTTTGCAACTAATGAAAAACTGTTTTTT.

V and J are TRBV12-3 or TRBV12-4 and TRBJ1-1; TRBD1 aligns across 7 bases. The CDR3 consists of 14 residues. V lost 6 bases to trimming and J lost 4 bases; unmatched junction nucleotides: 8. The DNA for the CDR3 is TGTGCCAGCAGCCTTGGAAACAGGGGCACTGAAGCTTTCTTT. The encoded protein is CASSLGNRGTEAFF.

This clonotype was seen a few times. V is TRBV20-1 and J is TRBJ2-1; 9 bases map to TRBD1. Per germline, CDR1 DFQATT and CDR2 SNEGSKA (reference sequence). J lost 8 bases, V lost 3 bases, and 11 bases had no gene match. The CDR3 runs 15 residues. The CDR3 DNA reads TGCAGTGCTAGTCCCCACTCGACAGGGGGGGATGAGCAGTTCTTC. Its translation: CSASPHSTGGDEQFF.

The J gene is TRBJ2-7, the V gene TRBV6-1, with D tentatively TRBD2 (5 bases). This CDR3 region has 15 residues. The V gene lost 6 bases and the J gene lost 1 base, with 16 bases spanning the gap. Germline V CDR1 and CDR2: MNHNS, SASEGT. The CDR3 coding sequence is TGTGCCAGCAGGGGTCGAGACGGGATTTCCTACGAGCAGTACTTC. It encodes CASRGRDGISYEQYF.

The rearrangement links TRBV7-9 to TRBJ2-3; a weak D match, TRBD2 (6 bases). Between the trimmed V and J ends, which lost 5 bases and 1 base, there was a span of 16 bases. This CDR3 is 16 amino acids long. The germline V gene encodes CDR1 SEHNR and CDR2 FQNEAQ (reference sequence). As DNA, the CDR3 is TGTGCCAGCAGCCCGTTAGGTAGCGGCGGCACAGATACGCAGTATTTT. Amino acids: CASSPLGSGGTDTQYF.

The chain recombines TRBV5-1 with TRBJ2-5, with TRBD2 matching 11 bases. V lost 4 bases to trimming and J lost 5 bases; unmatched junction nucleotides: 13. CDR1 is SGHRS, CDR2 YFSETQ, per germline. This CDR3 has 17 residues. The CDR3 bases are TGCGCCAGCAGCCCCGGGACTAGCGGCCCCTCAGTGGAGACCCAGTACTTC. Its protein is CASSPGTSGPSVETQYF.

This chain joins TRBV20-1 and TRBJ2-7; D remains unclear. The CDR3 extends over 13 amino acids. V lost 6 bases and J lost 2, with 14 bases in between. Germline loops: CDR1 DFQATT, CDR2 SNEGSKA (reference sequence). The chain's CDR3 is CSAKPTLTYEQYF. In nucleotides, the CDR3 is TGCAGTGCGAAACCGACCCTAACCTACGAGCAGTACTTC.

This clonotype was seen only a few times. The rearrangement links TRBV29-1 to TRBJ2-7; 9 bases are shared with TRBD1. Germline-derived CDR1 and CDR2 are SQVTM and ANQGSEA. The CDR3 totals 13 residues. J was trimmed by 5 bases and V by 6 bases; bases with no gene match: 8. CDR3 coding DNA: TGCAGCGTCGGCCGGGACAGGGTAAACGAGCAGTACTTC. It codes for CSVGRDRVNEQYF.

Only a few counts were recorded for this clonotype. This chain's CDR3 is CASRNGLAGVNEQFF. CDR3 bases: TGTGCCAGCAGAAACGGACTAGCGGGAGTCAATGAGCAGTTCTTC. This chain uses TRBV12-3 or TRBV12-4 with TRBJ2-1, with 13 bases that match TRBD2. The trim removed 6 bases at V and 6 bases at J, leaving 5 bases unmatched. The CDR3 is 15 residues long.

This clonotype was seen many times. The rearrangement uses TRBV20-1 and TRBJ2-7, with 8 bases lining up with TRBD1. Trimming took 6 bases from V and 4 from J; bases not matched to a gene: 23. Germline V CDR1 and CDR2: DFQATT, SNEGSKA (reference sequence). This CDR3 region has 18 residues. The DNA for the CDR3 is TGCAGTGCAGCTGACCGGGACAGGAGTACCCTGAGGAAATACGAGCAGTACTTC. It yields the protein CSAADRDRSTLRKYEQYF.

This clonotype was observed a few times. This chain connects TRBV2 to TRBJ2-1, with TRBD2 matching 14 bases. Germline loops: CDR1 SNHLY, CDR2 FYNNEI. Trimming removed 6 bases from V and 15 bases from J; junction bases left unmatched: 16. The CDR3 consists of 16 residues. Written as DNA, the CDR3 is TGTGCCAGCAGCCGAACAGTGACTAGCGGGAGGGGGCCTGGGTTCTTC. Amino acids: CASSRTVTSGRGPGFF.

This clonotype has more than one count but fewer than ten. V is TRBV7-9 and J is TRBJ1-5; 7 bases are shared with TRBD1. The CDR3 has 16 amino acids. V gave up 0 bases and J gave up 2 bases; unmatched junction bases: 4. Germline V lookup: CDR1 SEHNR, CDR2 FQNEAQ (reference sequence). Here the CDR3 DNA reads TGTGCCAGCAGCTTAGCTACAGGGGTCGGCAATCAGCCCCAGCATTTT. It codes for CASSLATGVGNQPQHF.

The chain combines TRBV5-6 with TRBJ1-1; tentative D call: TRBD1 (5 bases). This CDR3 is built from 13 residues. Germline V gives CDR1 SGHDT, CDR2 YYEEEE. The ends were cut back, 6 bases at V and 1 base at J, with 10 bases in the middle. CDR3 amino acids: CASKGPGNTEAFF. CDR3 coding DNA: TGTGCCAGCAAGGGGCCCGGGAACACTGAAGCTTTCTTT.

This clonotype has only a few counts. The V and J genes are TRBV7-3 and TRBJ2-5, with 7 bases lining up with TRBD1. Germline CDR1 SGHTA, CDR2 FQGTGA. The CDR3 length is 14 residues. Germline trimming cut 5 bases from V and 4 bases from J; bases unmatched to any gene: 7. The CDR3 DNA is TGTGCCAGCAGCAGGCAGGGGGATGCAGAGACCCAGTACTTC. It codes for CASSRQGDAETQYF.

This clonotype was recorded at least ten times. The chain recombines TRBV28 with TRBJ2-2; the D gene could be TRBD1 or TRBD2 (5 bases each). Germline-derived CDR1 and CDR2 are MDHEN and SYDVKM. This CDR3 spans 14 amino acids. The V end lost 7 bases, the J end lost 8 bases, and 17 bases lay between the germline ends. The CDR3 sequence: CASTKVGVSGELFF. The CDR3 DNA reads as TGTGCCAGCACCAAGGTGGGGGTATCGGGGGAGCTGTTTTTT. Full variable domain (rest looked up from reference TRBV28 and TRBJ2-2): DVKVTQSSRYLVKRTGEKVFLECVQDMDHENMFWYRQDPGLGLRLIYFSYDVKMKEKGDIPEGYSVSREKKERFSLILESASTNQTSMYLCASTKVGVSGELFFGEGSRLTVL.

The chain has TRBV29-1 and TRBJ2-7; 9 positions agree with TRBD2. This CDR3 region has 15 residues. The J segment lost 3 bases and the V segment lost 4 bases, leaving 10 bases of the junction unmatched. Germline lookup yields CDR1 SQVTM and CDR2 ANQGSEA. The CDR3 coding sequence is TGCAGCGTTGGGGTAGCGGGAGAGCTTATCTACGAGCAGTACTTC. Encoded protein: CSVGVAGELIYEQYF.

This clonotype appeared a few times. The rearrangement joins TRBV10-3 to TRBJ2-1; maybe TRBD2 (6 bases). This CDR3 contains 13 residues. V dropped 6 bases and J dropped 5 bases, with 11 bases sitting between them. Germline lookup yields CDR1 ENHRY and CDR2 SYGVKD. CDR3 sequence (DNA): TGTGCCATCAGGGATAGCGGAGACAATGAGCAGTTCTTC. Translation: CAIRDSGDNEQFF.

This clonotype was observed at least ten times. V usage is TRBV28 and J usage is TRBJ1-1, with D maybe TRBD1 (5 bases). Germline CDR1 MDHEN, CDR2 SYDVKM. This CDR3 has 15 amino acids. Trimming shortened V by 6 bases and J by 0 bases, and 14 bases separated the two germline ends. CDR3: CASSSPGTMNTEAFF. CDR3 nucleotides: TGTGCCAGCAGCAGTCCCGGGACCATGAACACTGAAGCTTTCTTT.

This clonotype was counted ten times or more. The chain uses TRBV20-1 and TRBJ2-1; TRBD2 is a possible D gene (5 bases). Germline values: CDR1 DFQATT, CDR2 SNEGSKA (reference sequence). V was trimmed by 6 bases and J by 8 bases, leaving 11 bases between them. The CDR3 runs to 11 residues. The CDR3 sequence is CSALLVYEQFF. CDR3 DNA: TGCAGTGCCTTACTAGTTTATGAGCAGTTCTTC.

This clonotype was seen a few times. This rearrangement joins TRBV30 to TRBJ2-7; D is unresolved. The CDR3 sequence is 13 residues long. The V end was cut by 5 bases, the J end by 3 bases, with 14 bases between. Germline V gives CDR1 GTSNPN, CDR2 SVGIG (reference sequence). The CDR3 here is CAWDKGLGYEQYF. As DNA, the CDR3 is TGTGCCTGGGATAAAGGGCTGGGCTACGAGCAGTACTTC.

The chain couples TRBV6-5 to TRBJ2-7, with TRBD2 identical over 11 bases. The CDR3 is made up of 15 amino acids. Trimming at V came to 6 bases and at J to 0 bases, leaving 4 bases not matched to a gene. Germline CDR1 MNHEY, CDR2 SVGAGI. The DNA for the CDR3 is TGTGCCAGCAGCTATACTAGCGGGAGCTCCTACGAGCAGTACTTC. It is translated as CASSYTSGSSYEQYF.

The sample holds many counts of this clonotype. The rearrangement joins TRBV6-2 or TRBV6-3 to TRBJ2-1; possible D gene TRBD2, 5 bases. Trimming shortened V by 6 bases and J by 0 bases, and 12 bases separated the two germline ends. Germline values: CDR1 MNHEY, CDR2 SVGEGT. The CDR3 extends over 15 amino acids. The CDR3 loop is CASRTAGDSYNEQFF. The CDR3 nucleotides read TGTGCCAGCAGGACCGCGGGTGACTCCTACAATGAGCAGTTCTTC.

This clonotype has ten or more counts. The chain joins TRBV6-2 or TRBV6-3 to TRBJ2-5; D unclear. CDR3 size: 13 residues. V lost 2 bases and J lost 5, with 9 bases in between. Germline values: CDR1 MNHEY, CDR2 SVGEGT. The CDR3 DNA follows: TGTGCCAGCAGTTACCGGGCCGGGGAGACCCAGTACTTC. This codes for CASSYRAGETQYF.

The chain has TRBV28 and TRBJ2-5; D perhaps matches TRBD2 (6 bases). This CDR3 has 14 residues. CDR1 and CDR2 (germline): MDHEN, SYDVKM. Trimming shortened V by 3 bases and J by 5 bases, and 13 bases separated the two germline ends. The CDR3 sequence is CASSLWREKETQYF. CDR3 DNA sequence: TGTGCCAGCAGTTTGTGGAGGGAGAAGGAGACCCAGTACTTC.

The V gene is TRBV3-1, the J gene TRBJ2-2; the D is unclear. The CDR3 has 14 amino acids. Germline V gene lookup returns CDR1 LGHDT and CDR2 YNNKEL (reference sequence). The V end lost 0 bases, the J end lost 5 bases, and 7 bases lay between the germline ends. CDR3 in amino acids: CASSQEGRTGELFF. The CDR3, as DNA: TGTGCCAGCAGCCAAGAGGGTAGGACCGGGGAGCTGTTTTTT.

The V and J genes are TRBV27 and TRBJ1-1; D perhaps matches TRBD1 (5 bases). CDR1 and CDR2 from the germline V gene are MNHEY and SMNVEV (reference sequence). Trimming removed 5 bases at V and 2 bases at J, with 15 bases between. The CDR3 consists of 15 residues. The CDR3, as DNA: TGTGCCAGCAGTCCATCGGGGGGTCCAAACACTGAAGCTTTCTTT. Amino acid sequence: CASSPSGGPNTEAFF.

The rearrangement joins TRBV7-2 to TRBJ2-7, with 8 bases lining up with TRBD1. This CDR3 has 16 amino acids. The V and J ends lost 5 bases and 3 bases, in that order; junction bases with no gene match: 12. Per germline, CDR1 SGHTA and CDR2 FQGNSA. The CDR3 DNA follows: TGTGCCAGCAGCCCCACCCGGACAGGGTCTCTCTACGAGCAGTACTTC. Amino acids: CASSPTRTGSLYEQYF.